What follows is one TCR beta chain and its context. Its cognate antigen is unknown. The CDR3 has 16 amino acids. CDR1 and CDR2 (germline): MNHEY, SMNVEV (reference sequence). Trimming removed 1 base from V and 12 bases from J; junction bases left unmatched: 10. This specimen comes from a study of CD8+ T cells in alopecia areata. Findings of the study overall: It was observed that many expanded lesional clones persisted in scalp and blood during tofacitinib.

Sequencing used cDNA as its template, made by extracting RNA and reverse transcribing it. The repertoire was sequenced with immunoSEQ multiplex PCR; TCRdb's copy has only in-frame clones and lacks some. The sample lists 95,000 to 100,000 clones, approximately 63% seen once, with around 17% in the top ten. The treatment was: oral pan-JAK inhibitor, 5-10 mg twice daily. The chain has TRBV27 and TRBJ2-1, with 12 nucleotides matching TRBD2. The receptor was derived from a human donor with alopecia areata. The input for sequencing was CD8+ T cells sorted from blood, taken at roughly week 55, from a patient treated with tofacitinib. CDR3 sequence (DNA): TGTGCCAGCAGTTTATTCCTAGCGGGGGGGCCGGATGGGCAGTTCTTC. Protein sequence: CASSLFLAGGPDGQFF.